This TCR beta chain emerged from a study of T cells in Graves' hyperthyroidism and ophthalmopathy. RNA transcripts provided the source from which TCR beta CDR3 regions were amplified. HTBI primers were the set used in a first-round RT-PCR of the TCR CDR3. Via MiXCR, TCRdb re-called the multiplex PCR reads, giving one row per CDR3 protein. The sample shows nearly 750,000 distinct CDR3 sequences, roughly a third of them seen only once. Findings and limits, study-wide: Also found in blood were most expanded thyroid clonotypes above 0.001. Ophthalmopathy cases were set apart from stable hyperthyroidism by a 13 V-J model.

This clonotype was seen a single time. Its antigen is unidentified. An absence of ophthalmopathy progression within 18 months meant stable Graves' hyperthyroidism. The CDR3 totals 10 residues. Germline V gives CDR1 MRHNA, CDR2 SNTAGT. V lost 10 bases and J 4 bases, leaving 7 bases between the germline ends. Input material: blood. The V call is TRBV6-4, the J call TRBJ1-2; D remains ambiguous. This receptor was obtained from a woman in her 40s with Graves' hyperthyroidism. Here the CDR3 reads CANGRYGYTF. The CDR3 bases are TGTGCCAACGGACGCTATGGCTACACCTTC.